This T cell receptor beta chain came from a study of beta chain features in type 1 diabetes (dated 2018 in TCRdb). Context from the whole study: Mean age, gender distribution, total cell number and subset yield were not different between patients and healthy donors. Naive and central memory subsets were obtained from all 30 or so donors, but regulatory and stem cell-like memory subsets were isolated from only 8 patients and roughly eight healthy donors. The study compared TCRB repertoires of sorted circulating CD4+ T cell subsets between recently diagnosed type 1 diabetes patients and matched healthy donors. Across all samples, some 99 million sorted cells were examined, and cell number per subset correlated strongly with RNA yield. General study outcomes and caveats: Naive, central memory and regulatory TCRB repertoires appeared more similar among patients than among healthy donors. A moderate but significant shortening of TCRB CDR3 length was observed in type 1 diabetes patients in all four CD4+ subsets. Sequencing cDNA rather than genomic DNA could over-represent highly expressing activated cells, although activation and CD3 levels did not differ between groups. PCR may preferentially amplify shorter templates, but because patient and control samples were amplified and corrected together, any resulting skew would affect both groups equally. Only small numbers of individuals were included in the HLA sub-analyses, which left unresolved whether HLA type had any influence on TCRB rearrangement. At VDJ recombination sites, patients with type 1 diabetes made fewer insertions and deleted more nucleotides, a pattern implying thymic rearrangement abnormalities.

The entire isolated RNA was reverse transcribed using the High Capacity cDNA Reverse Transcription Kit, and thus expressed TCRB transcripts were sequenced. Deep immunoSEQ sequencing was performed on naive, central memory and regulatory T cell samples, with an average of about 3.6 million total reads per sample. Sorted cells were lysed in RLT buffer and RNA was extracted with DNase-treated RNeasy Micro or Mini kits, depending on cell number. To prevent cross-contamination, each cell subset was processed individually, whereas patient and healthy donor samples were processed jointly. The immunoSEQ multiplex PCR was used to amplify TCRB sequences from cDNA, yielding 87-bp fragments that span the CDR3 region. Amplicons were sequenced on the Illumina HiSeq platform. The source study handled its data this way. Synthetic template baselines were used to correct PCR bias computationally, reads within Hamming distance 2 were collapsed together, and singletons that could not be merged were discarded. Reads were aligned against IMGT so that V, D and J genes, CDR3 length and insertions or deletions at six rearrangement sites could be assigned. Within each subset, clonotype counts were normalized to sorted cell number, and only after that were true diversity and Gini coefficients computed with the tcR R package. Repertoire sharing was quantified using the overlap coefficient calculated on TCRB nucleotide sequences. As a proxy for the pre-selection repertoire, out-of-frame TCRB sequences from naive cells were analyzed. The source is immuneACCESS, and TCRdb retained only in-frame sequences with V and J called. Part of the clones is not carried over; for the studies checked, unresolved V genes explain less than half of this, and the remainder is unexplained. The V and J calls and the clone size are those of that table, but D and trimming were determined from the DNA. Across this sample there are under 950,000 clones, with about a sixth seen only once. About 0.02% of the sample goes to the ten largest clones.

A single peripheral blood draw of approximately 120 mL on average was collected from each donor into heparinised tubes. Naive, central memory, regulatory and stem cell-like memory CD4+ T cells were sorted on a BD FACSAria II using a panel including CD45RO, CCR7, CD25, CD127, CD95 and CD27. Purity was above 95% for every sorted population. Right away, PBMCs were isolated by Lymphoprep density gradient centrifugation and were stained directly, with no culture step. So that batch effects would be minimized, each experiment stained and sorted samples in pairs, pairing one healthy donor with one patient. Based on the germline V gene, the CDR1 and CDR2 sequences are MDHEN and SYDVKM. The cysteine opens and the phenylalanine closes a CDR3 of 11 amino acids. Only CDR3 DNA remains: 33 bases, in frame from the first base. V is shortened by 6 bases, J by 11 bases, and the region joining them spans 11 bases.

A remark on this clone: No cognate antigen has been identified for it. Qualities for individual bases were not recorded, and no much larger clone is one base off.

The clonotype comes from a woman in her late teens or twenties in good health. The chain uses TRBV28 and TRBJ2-1; TRBD2 is a possible D gene, resting on 5 matching bases. Sequencing used naive CD4+ T cells from blood. Taken with the paper, the label for cell subset or site translates to: true naive CD4+ T cells. CDR3 protein: CASSVREKQFF. The DNA is TGTGCCAGCAGCGTAAGGGAGAAGCAGTTCTTC.